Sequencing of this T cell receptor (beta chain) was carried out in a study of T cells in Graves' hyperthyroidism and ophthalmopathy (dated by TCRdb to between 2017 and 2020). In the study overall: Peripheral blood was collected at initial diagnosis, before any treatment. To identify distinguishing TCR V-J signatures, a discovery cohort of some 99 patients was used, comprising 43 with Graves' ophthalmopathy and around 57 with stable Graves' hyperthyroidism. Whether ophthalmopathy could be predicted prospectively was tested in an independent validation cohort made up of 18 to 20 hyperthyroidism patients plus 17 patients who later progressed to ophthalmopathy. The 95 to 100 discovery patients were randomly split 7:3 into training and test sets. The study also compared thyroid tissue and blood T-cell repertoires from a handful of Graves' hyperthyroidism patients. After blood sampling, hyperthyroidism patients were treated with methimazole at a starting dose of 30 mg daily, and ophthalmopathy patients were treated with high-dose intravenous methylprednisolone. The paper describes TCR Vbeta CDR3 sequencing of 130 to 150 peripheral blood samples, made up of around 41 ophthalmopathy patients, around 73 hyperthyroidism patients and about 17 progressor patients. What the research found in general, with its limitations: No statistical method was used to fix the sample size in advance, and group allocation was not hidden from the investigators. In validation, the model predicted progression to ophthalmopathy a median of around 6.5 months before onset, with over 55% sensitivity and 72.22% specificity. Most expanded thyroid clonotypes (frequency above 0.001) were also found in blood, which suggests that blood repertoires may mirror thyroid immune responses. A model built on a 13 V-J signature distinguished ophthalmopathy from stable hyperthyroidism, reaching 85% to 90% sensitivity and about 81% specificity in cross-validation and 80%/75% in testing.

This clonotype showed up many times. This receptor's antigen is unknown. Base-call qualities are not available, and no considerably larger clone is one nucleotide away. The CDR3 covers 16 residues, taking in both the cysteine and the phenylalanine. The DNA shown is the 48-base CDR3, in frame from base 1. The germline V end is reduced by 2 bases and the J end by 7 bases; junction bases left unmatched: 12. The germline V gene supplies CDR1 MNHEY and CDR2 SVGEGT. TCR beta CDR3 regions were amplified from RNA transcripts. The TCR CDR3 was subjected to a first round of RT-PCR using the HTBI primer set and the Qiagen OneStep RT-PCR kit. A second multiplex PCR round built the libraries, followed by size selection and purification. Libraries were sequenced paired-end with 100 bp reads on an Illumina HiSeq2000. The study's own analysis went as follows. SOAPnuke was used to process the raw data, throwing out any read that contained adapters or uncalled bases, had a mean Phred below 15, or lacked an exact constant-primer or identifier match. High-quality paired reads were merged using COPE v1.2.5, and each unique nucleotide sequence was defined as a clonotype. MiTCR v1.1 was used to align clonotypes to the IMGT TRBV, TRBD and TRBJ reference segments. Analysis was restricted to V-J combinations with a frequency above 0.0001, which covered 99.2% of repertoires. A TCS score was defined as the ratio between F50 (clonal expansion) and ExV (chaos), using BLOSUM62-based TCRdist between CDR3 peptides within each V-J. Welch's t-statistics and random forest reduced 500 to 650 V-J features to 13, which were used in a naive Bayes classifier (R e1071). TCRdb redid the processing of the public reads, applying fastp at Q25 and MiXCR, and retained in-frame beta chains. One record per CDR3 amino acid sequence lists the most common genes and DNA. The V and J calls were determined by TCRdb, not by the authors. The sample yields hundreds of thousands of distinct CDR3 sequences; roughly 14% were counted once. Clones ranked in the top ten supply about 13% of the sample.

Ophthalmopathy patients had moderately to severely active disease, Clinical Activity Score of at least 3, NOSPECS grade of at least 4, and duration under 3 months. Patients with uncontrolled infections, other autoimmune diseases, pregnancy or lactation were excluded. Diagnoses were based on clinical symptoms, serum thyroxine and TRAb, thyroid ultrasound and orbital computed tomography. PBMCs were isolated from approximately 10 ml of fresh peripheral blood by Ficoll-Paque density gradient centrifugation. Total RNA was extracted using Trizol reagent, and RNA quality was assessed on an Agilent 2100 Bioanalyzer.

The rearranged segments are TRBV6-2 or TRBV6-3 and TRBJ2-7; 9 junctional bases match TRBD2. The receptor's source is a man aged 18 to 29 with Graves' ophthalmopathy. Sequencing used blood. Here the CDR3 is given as CASSYPLPTSGWEQYF. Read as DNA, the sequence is TGTGCCAGCAGTTACCCACTCCCGACTAGCGGCTGGGAGCAGTACTTC.